These T cell receptor beta chains were read from a single sample in a study of regulatory T cells in long-lasting Graves disease. MiXCR, run by TCRdb on the multiplex PCR reads, gives a single entry per CDR3 protein. Of over 350,000 distinct CDR3 sequences in the sample, about 15% were seen once. The data were also submitted as part of a second study, on T cells in Graves' hyperthyroidism and ophthalmopathy.

The sample in question was peripheral blood mononuclear cells (PBMCs), obtained at new diagnosis, from a patient treated with antithyroid drugs. The receptors originated from a woman aged 50 to 65 with Graves disease. Each CDR3 is given with its conserved first and last residue. D genes are given only for firm matches.

D gene,V gene,J gene,CDR3 protein
TRBD1,TRBV6-1,TRBJ1-5,CASTRQGRTMHSNQPQHF
TRBD1,TRBV2,TRBJ2-7,CASSNQGAYEQYF
TRBD2,TRBV19,TRBJ2-3,CASSRGAGGRLDTQYF
TRBD1,TRBV27,TRBJ1-1,CAGRLAGGGAFF
-,TRBV3-1,TRBJ2-2,CASSQGAVNTGELFF
-,TRBV12-5,TRBJ1-1,CASARPGNTEAFF
TRBD2,TRBV20-1,TRBJ2-1,CSARATLAGFYNEQFF
TRBD1,TRBV6-1,TRBJ1-1,CASSARQGAWKTEAFF
-,TRBV19,TRBJ1-1,CASRQEVGSTEAFF
-,TRBV2,TRBJ2-3,CASSGPGQATDTQYF
-,TRBV6-5,TRBJ1-3,CASSYSKRGGNTIYF
TRBD1,TRBV19,TRBJ1-1,CASSARTGVSTEAFF
-,TRBV4-1,TRBJ2-3,CASSQAAVRGPTDTQYF
TRBD1,TRBV19,TRBJ2-1,CASTGVKGAGEQFF
-,TRBV18,TRBJ2-1,CASSVLGVGEQFF
-,TRBV9,TRBJ2-1,CASSVMENEQFF
TRBD1,TRBV5-5,TRBJ2-7,CASSLRDRGYEQYF
TRBD1,TRBV7-8,TRBJ2-1,CASSLRKPNGTGNEQFF
-,TRBV19,TRBJ1-1,CASSTVEGTEAFF
-,TRBV28,TRBJ2-7,CASSGGAPAEQYF
TRBD1,TRBV16,TRBJ1-2,CASSPPSQGLHYGYTF
-,TRBV4-1,TRBJ1-2,CASSQVWVGTSNPNYGYTF
TRBD2,TRBV9,TRBJ2-3,CASSVLSSGRGTDTQYF
-,TRBV28,TRBJ2-3,CASSLPFGDTQYF
-,TRBV20-1,TRBJ2-2,CSARYKGETTGELFF
TRBD1,TRBV29-1,TRBJ2-5,CSADRGRETQYF
-,TRBV11-2,TRBJ2-3,CASSSLPGSTDTQYF